Shown below are 3 T cell receptor beta chains from a single sample sequenced in a study of T-cell reconstitution after alpha-beta-depleted transplantation in children. The authors prepared the TCRbeta library with unique molecular identifiers. TCRdb analysed the PCR reads with MiXCR anew, one entry per CDR3 protein. The sample consists of around 300,000 distinct CDR3 sequences, approximately 20% of them appearing once. The specimen comprised PBMCs, mostly from graft donor cells, sampled 180 days after TCRalphabeta/CD19-depleted stem cell transplant. The source is a male patient younger than 18 who had a stem cell transplant for acute lymphoblastic leukemia, so the T cells may come from the graft donor.

In this sample, this clonotype turned up many times. The CDR3 loop is CSARVRSEKLFF. CDR3 DNA sequence: TGCAGTGCTAGAGTACGGAGTGAAAAACTGTTTTTT. The rearrangement joins TRBV20-1 to TRBJ1-4; D call uncertain. Trimming took off 1 base at V and 7 bases at J, with 7 bases between the two ends. This CDR3 is built from 12 residues. Per germline, CDR1 DFQATT and CDR2 SNEGSKA (reference sequence).

This clonotype has only a few counts. This chain uses TRBV20-1 with TRBJ2-5; D is perhaps TRBD1 (5 bases). V lost 5 bases and J 7 bases, leaving 14 bases between the germline ends. The CDR3 totals 12 residues. CDR1 and CDR2 from the germline V gene are DFQATT and SNEGSKA (reference sequence). The CDR3 bases are TGCAGTGCTCCCCTTGGGGCCGGGACCCAGTACTTC. It codes for CSAPLGAGTQYF.

Ten or more counts support this clonotype. This rearrangement joins TRBV5-1 to TRBJ2-1; TRBD2 agrees at 8 bases. V dropped 3 bases and J dropped 3; count of bases not matched to a gene: 14. This CDR3 contains 18 residues. Per the germline V gene, CDR1 is SGHRS and CDR2 is YFSETQ. CDR3 sequence: CASSSPAGQLADYNEQFF. Written as DNA, the CDR3 is TGCGCCAGCAGCTCGCCCGCGGGGCAACTAGCGGACTACAATGAGCAGTTCTTC.